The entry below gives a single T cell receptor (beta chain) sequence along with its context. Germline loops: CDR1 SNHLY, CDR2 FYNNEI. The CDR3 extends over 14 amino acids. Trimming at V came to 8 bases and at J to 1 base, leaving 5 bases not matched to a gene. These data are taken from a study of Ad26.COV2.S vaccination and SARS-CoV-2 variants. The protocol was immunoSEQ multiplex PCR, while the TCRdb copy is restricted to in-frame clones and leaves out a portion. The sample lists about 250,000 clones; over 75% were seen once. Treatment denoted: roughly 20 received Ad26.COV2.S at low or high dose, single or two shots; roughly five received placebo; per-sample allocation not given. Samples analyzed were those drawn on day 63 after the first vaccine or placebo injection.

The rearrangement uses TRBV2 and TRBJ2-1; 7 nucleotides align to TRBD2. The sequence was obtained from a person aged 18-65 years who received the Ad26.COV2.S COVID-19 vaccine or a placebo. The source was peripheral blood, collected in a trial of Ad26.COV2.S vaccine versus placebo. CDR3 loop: CASSREVSYNEQFF. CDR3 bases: TGTGCCAGCTCTCGGGAGGTTTCCTACAATGAGCAGTTCTTC.